This note documents a single T cell receptor beta chain sequence. Data came from immunoSEQ multiplex PCR; TCRdb stores just in-frame clones and leaves some out. The sample lists 75,000 to 100,000 clones, 91% occurring once. This sample was included in a study of T cell changes during pregnancy in multiple sclerosis. The germline gives CDR1 SEHNR, CDR2 FQNEAQ (reference sequence). This CDR3 is built from 15 residues. V shed 2 bases and J 4 bases; nucleotides not matched to a gene: 7. The origin of this receptor is a female donor in good health, enrolled as a control in a pregnancy study. The sample in question was peripheral blood, obtained after pregnancy. The chain is built from TRBV7-9 and TRBJ2-5; 7 positions agree with TRBD1. DNA of the CDR3: TGTGCCAGCAGCTTATGGGACAGATATTTAGAGACCCAGTACTTC. It is translated as CASSLWDRYLETQYF.